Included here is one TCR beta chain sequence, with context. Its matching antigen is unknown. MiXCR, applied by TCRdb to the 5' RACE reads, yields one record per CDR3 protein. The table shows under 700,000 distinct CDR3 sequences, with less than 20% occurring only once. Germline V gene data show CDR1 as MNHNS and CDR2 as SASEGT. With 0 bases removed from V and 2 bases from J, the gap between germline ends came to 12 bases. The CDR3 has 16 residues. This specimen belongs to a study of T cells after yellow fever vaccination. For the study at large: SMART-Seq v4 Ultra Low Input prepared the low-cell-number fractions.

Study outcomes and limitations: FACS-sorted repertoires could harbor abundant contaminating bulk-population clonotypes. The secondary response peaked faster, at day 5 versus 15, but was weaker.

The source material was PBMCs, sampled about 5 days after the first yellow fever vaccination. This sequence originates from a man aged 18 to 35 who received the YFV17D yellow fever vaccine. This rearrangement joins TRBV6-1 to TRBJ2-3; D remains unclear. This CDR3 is CASSEASRRSTDTQYF. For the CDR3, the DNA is TGTGCCAGCAGTGAAGCGTCCAGGCGGTCCACAGATACGCAGTATTTT.